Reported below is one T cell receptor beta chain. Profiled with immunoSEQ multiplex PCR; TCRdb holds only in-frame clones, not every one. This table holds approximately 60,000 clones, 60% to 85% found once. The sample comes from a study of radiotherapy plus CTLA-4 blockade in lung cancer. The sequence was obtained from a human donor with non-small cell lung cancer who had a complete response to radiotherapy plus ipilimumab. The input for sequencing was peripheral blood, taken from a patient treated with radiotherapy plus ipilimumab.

As DNA, the CDR3 is TGTGCCAGCAGCACAATGGGGGTAGCTGCTAATGAAAAACTGTTTTTT. Its translation is CASSTMGVAANEKLFF. The V and J genes are TRBV7-2 and TRBJ1-4; D might be TRBD1 (5 bases). Germline V gene data show CDR1 as SGHTA and CDR2 as FQGNSA. V was shortened by 5 bases and J by 3 bases, with 16 bases between the two germline ends. CDR3 length: 16 amino acids. Full variable domain (rest looked up from reference TRBV7-2 and TRBJ1-4): GAGVSQSPSNKVTEKGKDVELRCDPISGHTALYWYRQSLGQGLEFLIYFQGNSAPDKSGLPSDRFSAERTGGSVSTLTIQRTQQEDSAVYLCASSTMGVAANEKLFFGSGTQLSVL.